The clone carrying this T cell receptor beta chain was counted a few times. No antigen is known for it. CD45RO/CCR7/CD25/CD127/CD95/CD27 separated CD4+ naive, central memory, regulatory and stem cell-like memory cells by sorting. These data are taken from a study of beta chain features in type 1 diabetes. All of the isolated RNA was reverse transcribed, so expressed TCRB transcripts were sequenced. Data came from immunoSEQ multiplex PCR; TCRdb stores just in-frame clones and leaves some out. The sample lists 600,000 to 700,000 clones, around 15% seen once, with roughly 0.022% in the top ten. V trimming: 1 base; J trimming: 2 bases; junction bases outside the gene matches: 8. CDR1 is MGHRA, CDR2 YSYEKL, per germline. The CDR3 totals 17 residues. Study-wide points: In all four CD4+ subsets, TCRB CDR3 length was significantly, moderately reduced in type 1 diabetes.

The sequencing sample was made of naive CD4+ T cells from blood. The receptor's source is a man aged 18 to 30 with type 1 diabetes. The genes are TRBV4-1 and TRBJ2-3; 8 bases align to TRBD2. This CDR3 reads CASSQGFLAGLTDTQYF. For the CDR3, the DNA is TGCGCCAGCAGCCAAGGGTTTTTAGCGGGGCTCACAGATACGCAGTATTTT.